This T cell receptor (beta chain) was identified in a study of blood T cell repertoires in COVID-19. The overall study: T cells, B-cell-depleted T cells, or PBMCs supplied cDNA or gDNA.

Per the original methods: Cell counts per sample came from amplifying reference gene primers. Profiling relied on immunoSEQ multiplex PCR, and the TCRdb table lists in-frame clones only, not all of them. The DNA was the basis for D and trimming; V, J and clone size are from that table. The sample gives about 160,000 clones, 85% of which show up once; about 3% is in the top ten. The V gene lost 5 bases and the J gene lost 6 bases, with 14 bases spanning the gap. The CDR3 length is 14 residues. Germline V gene data show CDR1 as PRHDT and CDR2 as FYEKMQ (reference sequence). The chain uses TRBV13 and TRBJ2-1; D might be TRBD2 (7 bases). The TCR comes from a human donor with acute or convalescent COVID-19. The donor label of this sample is uncertain. The sample taken for sequencing was peripheral blood. CDR3 amino acids: CASSRAAGANEQFF. The DNA of the CDR3 is TGTGCCAGCAGCCGGGCGGCGGGGGCCAATGAGCAGTTCTTC. The variable domain in full, with the rest retrieved from reference TRBV13 and TRBJ2-1, is AAGVIQSPRHLIKEKRETATLKCYPIPRHDTVYWYQQGPGQDPQFLISFYEKMQSDKGSIPDRFSAQQFSDYHSELNMSSLELGDSALYFCASSRAAGANEQFFGPGTRLTVL.